Listed here is a single T cell receptor beta chain. Its antigen is unidentified. This sample was included in a study of vaccination and CD4 T cells after COVID-19. This sample's treatment: approximately 10-day PBMC culture with coronavirus spike peptide pools or control peptides (ViraFEST assay). An Oncomine TCR Beta short-read assay was used to sequence the DNA from cultured CD4+ T cells. TCRdb fed the PCR reads into MiXCR, producing one record per CDR3 protein. The data show roughly 16,000 distinct CDR3 sequences, 50% to 55% seen once. V shed 5 bases and J 3 bases; nucleotides not matched to a gene: 7. The CDR3 runs to 14 residues. CDR1 and CDR2 (germline): MNHNS, SASEGT. Study-wide results and caveats: Early post-infection timepoints were not included, and relatively few convalescent patients were studied.

This chain uses TRBV6-1 with TRBJ2-7, with 7 bases lining up with TRBD1. This receptor was taken from a human donor who had recovered from COVID-19. Sequencing input: CD4+ T cells from blood, cultured in vitro. DNA of the CDR3: TGTGCCAGCAGTCTTATGCGACAGGGCTACGAGCAGTACTTC. This gives the protein CASSLMRQGYEQYF.